The rows below give T cell receptor beta chains drawn from one sample of a study of Graves' ophthalmopathy and Graves' hyperthyroidism. TCRdb re-analysed the multiplex PCR reads in MiXCR, keeping a single row per CDR3 protein. Among roughly 160,000 distinct CDR3 sequences listed, 30% to 45% were seen once. Sequencing was performed on peripheral blood. The source of these receptors is a woman aged 35 to 49 with Graves' ophthalmopathy. The CDR3 runs from the conserved cysteine through the conserved F or W. A D gene is named only where the DNA matches it firmly. Some rows have no size entry. The others give once, few or many, or a class for an expanded clone.

CDR3	DNA	D	J	size	V
CASSYSAGGETQYF	TGTGCCAGCAGTTACTCGGCAGGGGGAGAGACCCAGTACTTC	TRBD1	TRBJ2-5	.	TRBV6-5
CASRTGQVNLYEQYF	TGTGCCAGCAGGACAGGACAGGTGAACCTCTACGAGCAGTACTTC	TRBD1	TRBJ2-7	.	TRBV6-1
CASRFPGASYEQYF	TGTGCCAGCAGATTTCCAGGGGCATCCTACGAGCAGTACTTC	.	TRBJ2-7	few	TRBV6-2/TRBV6-3
CASSLVVVQTQYF	TGTGCCAGCAGCTTAGTTGTGGTCCAGACCCAGTACTTC	.	TRBJ2-5	.	TRBV7-2
CASSQGKGASYEQYF	TGTGCCAGCAGCCAAGGGAAGGGGGCGTCCTACGAGCAGTACTTC	TRBD1	TRBJ2-7	many	TRBV4-2
CASSPGTGVYEQYF	TGTGCCAGCAGTCCAGGGACAGGGGTCTACGAGCAGTACTTC	TRBD1	TRBJ2-7	many	TRBV28
CSVDPGRETQYF	TGCAGCGTTGATCCGGGCCGGGAGACCCAGTACTTC	.	TRBJ2-5	many	TRBV29-1
CASIRDGAGNQPQHF	TGTGCCAGCATCCGGGATGGCGCGGGCAATCAGCCCCAGCATTTT	.	TRBJ1-5	many	TRBV6-5
CASTIGTGDSYEQYF	TGTGCCAGCACCATAGGGACGGGCGACAGCTACGAGCAGTACTTC	.	TRBJ2-7	.	TRBV6-1
CSAPGQPDYEQYF	TGCAGTGCCCCCGGGCAGCCCGACTACGAGCAGTACTTC	.	TRBJ2-7	few	TRBV20-1
CASSLNRVVPPAFF	TGTGCCAGCAGCTTAAACCGCGTGGTCCCCCCAGCTTTCTTT	.	TRBJ1-1	.	TRBV7-2
CSARTTSGRRYEQYF	TGCAGTGCTAGAACGACTAGCGGAAGACGCTACGAGCAGTACTTC	TRBD2	TRBJ2-7	many	TRBV20-1
CASSPDREQYF	TGTGCCAGCTCACCAGACAGGGAGCAGTACTTC	.	TRBJ2-7	many	TRBV18
CSASPRKDSPLHF	TGCAGTGCTAGTCCGAGGAAGGACTCACCCCTCCACTTT	.	TRBJ1-6	once	TRBV20-1
CASSTTGTALQETQYF	TGTGCCAGCAGTACAACCGGGACAGCCCTCCAAGAGACCCAGTACTTC	TRBD1	TRBJ2-5	many	TRBV28
CSVAHRQAAGYTF	TGCAGCGTCGCACACCGACAGGCGGCAGGCTACACCTTC	.	TRBJ1-2	many	TRBV29-1
CASSMGADEQYF	TGTGCCAGTAGTATGGGGGCGGACGAGCAGTACTTC	.	TRBJ2-7	many	TRBV19
CASSYRDRDEQYF	TGTGCCAGCAGTTATCGGGACAGGGACGAGCAGTACTTC	TRBD1	TRBJ2-7	.	TRBV6-5
CASNRGTGGTQTYEQYF	TGTGCCAGCAATAGGGGGACAGGGGGGACGCAGACCTACGAGCAGTACTTC	TRBD1	TRBJ2-7	many	TRBV6-5
CSARTGTGTYEQYF	TGCAGTGCTCGTACCGGGACAGGGACCTACGAGCAGTACTTC	TRBD1	TRBJ2-7	many	TRBV20-1